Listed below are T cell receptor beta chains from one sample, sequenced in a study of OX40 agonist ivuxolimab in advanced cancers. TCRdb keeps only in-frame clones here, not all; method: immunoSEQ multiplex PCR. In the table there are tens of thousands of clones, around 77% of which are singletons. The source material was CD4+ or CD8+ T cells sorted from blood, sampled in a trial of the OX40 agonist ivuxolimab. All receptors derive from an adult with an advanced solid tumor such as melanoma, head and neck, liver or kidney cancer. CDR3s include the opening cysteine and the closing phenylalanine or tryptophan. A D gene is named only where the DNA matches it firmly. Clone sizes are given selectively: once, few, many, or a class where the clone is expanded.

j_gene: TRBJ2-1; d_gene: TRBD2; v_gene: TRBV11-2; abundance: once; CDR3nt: TGTGCCAGCAGCCCGGGACTAGCGGGGGGGCTCTACAATGAGCAGTTCTTC; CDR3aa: CASSPGLAGGLYNEQFF
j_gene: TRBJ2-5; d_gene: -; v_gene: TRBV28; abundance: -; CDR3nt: TGTGCCAGCAGTTTAGTGGACGGCCAAGAGACCCAGTACTTC; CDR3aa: CASSLVDGQETQYF
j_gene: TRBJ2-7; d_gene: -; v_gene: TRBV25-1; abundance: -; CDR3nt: TGTGCCAGCAGTGAATCGCTCGAGCAGTACTTC; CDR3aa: CASSESLEQYF
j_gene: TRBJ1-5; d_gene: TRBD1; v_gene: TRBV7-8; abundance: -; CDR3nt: TGTGCCAGCAGCTTAGGACAGGGGGCGGCTCAGCCCCAGCATTTT; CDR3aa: CASSLGQGAAQPQHF
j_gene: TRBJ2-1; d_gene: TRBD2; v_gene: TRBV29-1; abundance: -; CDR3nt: TGCAGCGTTGATGGACTAGCGGGAGGGCCGTACTCCTACAATGAGCAGTTCTTC; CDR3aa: CSVDGLAGGPYSYNEQFF
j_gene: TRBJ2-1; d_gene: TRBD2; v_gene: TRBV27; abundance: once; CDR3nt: TGTGCCAGCAGCCCCGGGGAGCCGTCTCTAGCGGGAGGGGAGCAGTTCTTC; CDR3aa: CASSPGEPSLAGGEQFF
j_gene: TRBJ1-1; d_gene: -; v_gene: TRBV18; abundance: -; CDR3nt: TGTGCCAGCTCACCAGGAGGGAGGAACACTGAAGCTTTCTTT; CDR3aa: CASSPGGRNTEAFF
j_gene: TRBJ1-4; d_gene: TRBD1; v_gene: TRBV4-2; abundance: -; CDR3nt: TGTGCCAGCAGCCAGGAGGACAGGGCCATTAATGAAAAACTGTTTTTT; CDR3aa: CASSQEDRAINEKLFF
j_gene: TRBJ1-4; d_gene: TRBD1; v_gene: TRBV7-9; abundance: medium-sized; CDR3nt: TGTGCCAGCAGCTTAGTACAGGGGCTAGCTAATGAAAAACTGTTTTTT; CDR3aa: CASSLVQGLANEKLFF
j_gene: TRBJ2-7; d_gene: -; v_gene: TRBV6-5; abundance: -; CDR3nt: TGTGCCAGCAGCTACGGGGCAACCTACGAGCAGTACTTC; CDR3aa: CASSYGATYEQYF
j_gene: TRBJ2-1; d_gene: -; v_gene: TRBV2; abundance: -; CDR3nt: TGTGCCAGCAGCGCTGACCCACCAAGGATCCCTTCCTACAATGAGCAGTTCTTC; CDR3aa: CASSADPPRIPSYNEQFF
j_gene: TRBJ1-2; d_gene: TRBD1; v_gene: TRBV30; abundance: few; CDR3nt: TGTGCCTGGAGGAGGACAGGGGACTATGGCTACACCTTC; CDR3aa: CAWRRTGDYGYTF
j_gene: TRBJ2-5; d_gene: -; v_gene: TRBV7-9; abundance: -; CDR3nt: TGTGCCAGCAGCTTAGGAACGGGTGGACAAGAGACCCAGTACTTC; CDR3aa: CASSLGTGGQETQYF
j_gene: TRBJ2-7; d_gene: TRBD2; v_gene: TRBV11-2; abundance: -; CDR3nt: TGTGCCAGCAGCTTAAGTTGGGGTGCGGGAGGGGTGGAGCAGTACTTC; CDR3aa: CASSLSWGAGGVEQYF
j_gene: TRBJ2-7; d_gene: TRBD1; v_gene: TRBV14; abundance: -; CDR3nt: TGTGCCAGCAGCCGCCGGGACAGGAATTACGAGCAGTACTTC; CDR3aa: CASSRRDRNYEQYF
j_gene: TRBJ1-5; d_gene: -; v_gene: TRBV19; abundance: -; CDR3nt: TGTGCCAGTAGTCCGTCAGTCTGGTCAACGCAGCCCCAGCATTTT; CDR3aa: CASSPSVWSTQPQHF
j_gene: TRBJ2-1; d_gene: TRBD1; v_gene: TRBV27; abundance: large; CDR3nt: TGTGCCAGCAGTTTATCAAGGGACAGCACCTACAATGAGCAGTTCTTC; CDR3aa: CASSLSRDSTYNEQFF
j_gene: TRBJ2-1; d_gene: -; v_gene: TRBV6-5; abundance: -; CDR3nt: TGTGCCAGCAGTCTCGGGGCTCACTGGGATGAGCAGTTCTTC; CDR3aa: CASSLGAHWDEQFF
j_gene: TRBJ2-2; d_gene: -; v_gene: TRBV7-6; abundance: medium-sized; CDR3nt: TGTGCCAGCAGCTTTCGACTAGTCGGGGAGCTGTTTTTT; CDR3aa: CASSFRLVGELFF
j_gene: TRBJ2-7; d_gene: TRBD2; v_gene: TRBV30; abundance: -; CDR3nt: TGTGCCTGGAGTGTGGCTAGCGGGATAGACGAGCAGTACTTC; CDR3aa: CAWSVASGIDEQYF
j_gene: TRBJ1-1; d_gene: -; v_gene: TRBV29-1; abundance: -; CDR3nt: TGCAGCGTTGAAAGGGACTGGGGCACTGAAGCTTTCTTT; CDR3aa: CSVERDWGTEAFF
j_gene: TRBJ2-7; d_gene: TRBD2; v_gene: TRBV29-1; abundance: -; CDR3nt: TGCAGCGTCAGGGAGGGCACCACTTACGAGCAGTACTTC; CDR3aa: CSVREGTTYEQYF
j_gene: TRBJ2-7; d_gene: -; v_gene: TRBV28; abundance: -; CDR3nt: TGTGCCAGCAATTTACCCACCAGCCGAACCTACGAGCAGTACTTC; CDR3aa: CASNLPTSRTYEQYF
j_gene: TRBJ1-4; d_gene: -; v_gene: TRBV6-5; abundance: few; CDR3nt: TGTGCCAGCAGTTACTCCCCAGGGAATGAAAAACTGTTTTTT; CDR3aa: CASSYSPGNEKLFF
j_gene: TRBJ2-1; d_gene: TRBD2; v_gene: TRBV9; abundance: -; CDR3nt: TGTGCCAGCAGCGTAGAGGCGGGGGGGCCGGATGAGCAGTTCTTC; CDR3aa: CASSVEAGGPDEQFF
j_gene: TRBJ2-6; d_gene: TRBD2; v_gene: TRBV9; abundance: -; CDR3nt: TGTGCCAGCAGCTTAAGGCCGGGGGGTTCTGGGGCCAACGTCCTGACTTTC; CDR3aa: CASSLRPGGSGANVLTF
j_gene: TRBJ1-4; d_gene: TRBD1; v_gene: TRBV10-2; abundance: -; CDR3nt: TGCGCCAGCAGTGAGTCGATCAGGGACAGGGCCTATGAAAAACTGTTTTTT; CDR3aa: CASSESIRDRAYEKLFF
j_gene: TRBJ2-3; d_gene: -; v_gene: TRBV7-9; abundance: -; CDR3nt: TGTGCCAGCAGCTTCGAGAGCACAGATACGCAGTATTTT; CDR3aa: CASSFESTDTQYF
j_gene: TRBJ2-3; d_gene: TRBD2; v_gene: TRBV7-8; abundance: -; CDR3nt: TGTGCCAGCAGCTTAGGGGGCGGGGGAAGCACAGATACGCAGTATTTT; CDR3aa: CASSLGGGGSTDTQYF